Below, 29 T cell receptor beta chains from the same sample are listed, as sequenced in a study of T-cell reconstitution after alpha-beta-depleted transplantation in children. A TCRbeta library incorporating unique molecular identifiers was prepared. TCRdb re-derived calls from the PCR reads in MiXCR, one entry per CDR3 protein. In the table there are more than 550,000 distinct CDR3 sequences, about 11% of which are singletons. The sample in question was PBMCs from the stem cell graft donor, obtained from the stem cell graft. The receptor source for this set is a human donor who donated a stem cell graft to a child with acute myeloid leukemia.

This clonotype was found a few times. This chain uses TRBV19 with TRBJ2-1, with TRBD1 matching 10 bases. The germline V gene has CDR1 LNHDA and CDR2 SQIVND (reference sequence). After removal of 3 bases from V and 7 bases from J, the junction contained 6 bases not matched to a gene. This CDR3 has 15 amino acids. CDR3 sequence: CASSMGDRGRNEQFF. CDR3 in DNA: TGTGCCAGTAGTATGGGGGACAGGGGAAGAAATGAGCAGTTCTTC.

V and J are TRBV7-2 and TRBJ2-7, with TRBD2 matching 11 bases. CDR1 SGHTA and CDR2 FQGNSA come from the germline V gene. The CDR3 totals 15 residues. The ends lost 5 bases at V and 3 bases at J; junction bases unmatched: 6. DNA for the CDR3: TGTGCCAGCAGCACTAGCGGGAGTTTCGTCTACGAGCAGTACTTC. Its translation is CASSTSGSFVYEQYF.

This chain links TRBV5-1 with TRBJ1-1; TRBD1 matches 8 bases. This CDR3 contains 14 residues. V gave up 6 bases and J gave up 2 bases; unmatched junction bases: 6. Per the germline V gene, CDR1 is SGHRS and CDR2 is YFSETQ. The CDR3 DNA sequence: TGCGCCAGCAAAGAGACAGGGGTAAACACTGAAGCTTTCTTT. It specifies CASKETGVNTEAFF.

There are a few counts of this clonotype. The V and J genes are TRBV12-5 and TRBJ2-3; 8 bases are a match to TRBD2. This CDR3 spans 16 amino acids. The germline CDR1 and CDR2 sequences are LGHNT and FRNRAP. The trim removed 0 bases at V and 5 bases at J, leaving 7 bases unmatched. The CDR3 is CASGLVRAGGEDTQYF. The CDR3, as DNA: TGTGCTAGTGGTTTGGTAAGGGCGGGAGGTGAAGATACGCAGTATTTT.

Here the CDR3 DNA reads TGTGCCAGCACCCTGAGGACTAGCGGCACAGATACGCAGTATTTT. Translation: CASTLRTSGTDTQYF. V is TRBV7-9 and J is TRBJ2-3, with 9 nucleotides matching TRBD2. The V and J ends lost 7 bases and 1 base, in that order; junction bases with no gene match: 6. This CDR3 has 15 residues. Germline V gene lookup returns CDR1 SEHNR and CDR2 FQNEAQ (reference sequence).

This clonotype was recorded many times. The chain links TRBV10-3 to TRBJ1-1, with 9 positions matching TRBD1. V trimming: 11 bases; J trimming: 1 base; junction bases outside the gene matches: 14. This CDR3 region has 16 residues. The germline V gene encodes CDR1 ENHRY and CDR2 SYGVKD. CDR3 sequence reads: CASSEVGTGTNTEAFF. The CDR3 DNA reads TGTGCCTCTTCAGAGGTAGGGACAGGGACGAACACTGAAGCTTTCTTT.

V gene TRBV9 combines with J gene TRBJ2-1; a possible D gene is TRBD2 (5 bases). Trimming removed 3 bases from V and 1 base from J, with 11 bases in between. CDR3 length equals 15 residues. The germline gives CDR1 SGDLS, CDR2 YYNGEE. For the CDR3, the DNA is TGTGCCAGCAGCGCAGCCGGGAATTCCTACAATGAGCAGTTCTTC. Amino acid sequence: CASSAAGNSYNEQFF.

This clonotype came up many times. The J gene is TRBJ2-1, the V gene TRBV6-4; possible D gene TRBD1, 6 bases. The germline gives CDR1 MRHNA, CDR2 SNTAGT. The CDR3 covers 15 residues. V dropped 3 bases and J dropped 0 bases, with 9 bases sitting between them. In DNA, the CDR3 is TGTGCCAGCAGTGAAACAGGGAGCTCCTACAATGAGCAGTTCTTC. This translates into CASSETGSSYNEQFF.

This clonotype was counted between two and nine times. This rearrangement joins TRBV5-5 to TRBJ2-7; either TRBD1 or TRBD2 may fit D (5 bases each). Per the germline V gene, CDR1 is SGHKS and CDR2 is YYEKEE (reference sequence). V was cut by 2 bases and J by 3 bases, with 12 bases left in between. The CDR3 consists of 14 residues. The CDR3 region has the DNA TGTGCCAGCAGCTTCGGGACGGCTAACTACGAGCAGTACTTC. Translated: CASSFGTANYEQYF. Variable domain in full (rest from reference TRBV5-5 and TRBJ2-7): DAGVTQSPTHLIKTRGQQVTLRCSPISGHKSVSWYQQVLGQGPQFIFQYYEKEERGRGNFPDRFSARQFPNYSSELNVNALLLGDSALYLCASSFGTANYEQYFGPGTRLTVT.

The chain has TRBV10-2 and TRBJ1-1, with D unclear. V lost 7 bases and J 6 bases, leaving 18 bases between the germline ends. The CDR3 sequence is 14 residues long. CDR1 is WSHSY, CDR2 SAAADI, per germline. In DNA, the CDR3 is TGCGCCAGCACCCGACTCAGCGGGTTGGCTGAAGCTTTCTTT. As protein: CASTRLSGLAEAFF.

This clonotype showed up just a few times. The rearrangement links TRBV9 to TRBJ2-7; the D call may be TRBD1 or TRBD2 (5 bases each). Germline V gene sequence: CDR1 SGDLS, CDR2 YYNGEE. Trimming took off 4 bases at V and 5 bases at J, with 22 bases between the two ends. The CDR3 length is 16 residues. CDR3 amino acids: CASSPGLMGVEHEQYF. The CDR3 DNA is TGTGCCAGCAGCCCTGGCCTCATGGGGGTCGAACACGAGCAGTACTTC.

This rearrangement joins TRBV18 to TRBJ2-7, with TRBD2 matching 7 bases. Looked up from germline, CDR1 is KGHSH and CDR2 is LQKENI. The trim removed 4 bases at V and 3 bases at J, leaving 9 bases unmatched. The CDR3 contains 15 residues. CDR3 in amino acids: CASSRPQGLIYEQYF. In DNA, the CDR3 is TGTGCCAGCTCACGACCCCAGGGACTAATCTACGAGCAGTACTTC.

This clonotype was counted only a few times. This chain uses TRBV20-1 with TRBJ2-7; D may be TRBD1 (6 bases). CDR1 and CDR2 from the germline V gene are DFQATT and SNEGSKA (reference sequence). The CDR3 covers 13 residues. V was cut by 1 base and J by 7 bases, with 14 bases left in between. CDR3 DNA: TGCAGTGCTAGAGTCGGGACAACCTGGGAGCAGTACTTC. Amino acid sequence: CSARVGTTWEQYF.

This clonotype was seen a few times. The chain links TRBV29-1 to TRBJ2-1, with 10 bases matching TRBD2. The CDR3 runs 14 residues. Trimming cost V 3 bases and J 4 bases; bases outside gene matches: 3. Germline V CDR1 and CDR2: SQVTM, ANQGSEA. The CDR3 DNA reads TGCAGCGTTGAGATAGCGGGAGGTTACAATGAGCAGTTCTTC. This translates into CSVEIAGGYNEQFF.

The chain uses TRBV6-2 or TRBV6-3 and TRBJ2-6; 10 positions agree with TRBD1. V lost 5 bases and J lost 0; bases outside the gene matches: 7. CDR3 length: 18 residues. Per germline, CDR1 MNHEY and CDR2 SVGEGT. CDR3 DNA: TGTGCCAGCAGTACCCGGACAGGGGGGACCTCTGGGGCCAACGTCCTGACTTTC. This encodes CASSTRTGGTSGANVLTF.

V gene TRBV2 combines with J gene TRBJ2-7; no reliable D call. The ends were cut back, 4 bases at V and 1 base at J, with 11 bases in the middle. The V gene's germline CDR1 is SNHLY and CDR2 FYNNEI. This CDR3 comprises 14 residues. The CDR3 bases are TGTGCCAGCAGTGTGGAAGTAAAGTCCTACGAGCAGTACTTC. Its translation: CASSVEVKSYEQYF.

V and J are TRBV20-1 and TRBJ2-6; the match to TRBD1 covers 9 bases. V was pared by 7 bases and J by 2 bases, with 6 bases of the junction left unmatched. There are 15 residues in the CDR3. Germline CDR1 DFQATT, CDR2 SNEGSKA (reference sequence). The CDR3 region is CSGTGALTGANVLTF. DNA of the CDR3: TGCAGTGGGACAGGGGCCTTGACTGGGGCCAACGTCCTGACTTTC.

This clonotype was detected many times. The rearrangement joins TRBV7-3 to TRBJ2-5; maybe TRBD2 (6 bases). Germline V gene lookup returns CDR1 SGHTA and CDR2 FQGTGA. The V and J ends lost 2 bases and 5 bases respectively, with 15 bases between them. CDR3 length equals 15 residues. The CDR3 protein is CASSLGPAGRETQYF. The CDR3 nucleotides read TGTGCCAGCAGCTTAGGTCCAGCAGGGAGGGAGACCCAGTACTTC. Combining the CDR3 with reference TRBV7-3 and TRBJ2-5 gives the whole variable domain GAGVSQTPSNKVTEKGKYVELRCDPISGHTALYWYRQSLGQGPEFLIYFQGTGAADDSGLPNDRFFAVRPEGSVSTLKIQRTERGDSAVYLCASSLGPAGRETQYFGPGTRLLVL.

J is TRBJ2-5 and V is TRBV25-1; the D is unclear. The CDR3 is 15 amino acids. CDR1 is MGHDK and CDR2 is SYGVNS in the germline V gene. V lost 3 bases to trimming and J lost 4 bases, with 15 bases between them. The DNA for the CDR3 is TGTGCCAGCAGTGAGCCGGATCGGGTAGGAGAGACCCAGTACTTC. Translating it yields CASSEPDRVGETQYF. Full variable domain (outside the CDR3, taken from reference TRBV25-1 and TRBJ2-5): EADIYQTPRYLVIGTGKKITLECSQTMGHDKMYWYQQDPGMELHLIHYSYGVNSTEKGDLSSESTVSRIRTEHFPLTLESARPSHTSQYLCASSEPDRVGETQYFGPGTRLLVL.

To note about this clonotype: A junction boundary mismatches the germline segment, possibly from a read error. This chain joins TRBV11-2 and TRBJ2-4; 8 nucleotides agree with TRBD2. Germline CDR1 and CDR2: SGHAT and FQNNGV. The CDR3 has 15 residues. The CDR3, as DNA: TGTGCCAGCAGCCTAGACCTCACCGGGACTAGGGGATGGTACTTC. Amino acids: CASSLDLTGTRGWYF.

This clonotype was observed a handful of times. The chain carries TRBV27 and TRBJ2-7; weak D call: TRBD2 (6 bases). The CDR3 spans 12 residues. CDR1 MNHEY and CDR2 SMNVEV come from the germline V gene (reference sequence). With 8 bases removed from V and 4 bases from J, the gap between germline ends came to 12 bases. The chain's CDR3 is CASGGTVYEQYF. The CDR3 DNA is TGTGCCAGCGGGGGGACTGTTTACGAGCAGTACTTC.

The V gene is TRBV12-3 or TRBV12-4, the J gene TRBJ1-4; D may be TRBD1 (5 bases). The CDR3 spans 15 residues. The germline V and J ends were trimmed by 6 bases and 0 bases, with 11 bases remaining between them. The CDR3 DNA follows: TGTGCCAGCAGGCGGGGGGGTGCAACTAATGAAAAACTGTTTTTT. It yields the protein CASRRGGATNEKLFF.

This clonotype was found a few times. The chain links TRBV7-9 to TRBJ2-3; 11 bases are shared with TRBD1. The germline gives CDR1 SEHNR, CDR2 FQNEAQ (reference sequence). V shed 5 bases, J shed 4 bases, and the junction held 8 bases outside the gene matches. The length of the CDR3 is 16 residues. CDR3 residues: CASSPGRGQGADTQYF. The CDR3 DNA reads TGTGCCAGCAGCCCCGGAAGGGGACAGGGGGCAGATACGCAGTATTTT. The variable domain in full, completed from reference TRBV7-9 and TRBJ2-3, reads DTGVSQNPRHKITKRGQNVTFRCDPISEHNRLYWYRQTLGQGPEFLTYFQNEAQLEKSRLLSDRFSAERPKGSFSTLEIQRTEQGDSAMYLCASSPGRGQGADTQYFGPGTRLTVL.

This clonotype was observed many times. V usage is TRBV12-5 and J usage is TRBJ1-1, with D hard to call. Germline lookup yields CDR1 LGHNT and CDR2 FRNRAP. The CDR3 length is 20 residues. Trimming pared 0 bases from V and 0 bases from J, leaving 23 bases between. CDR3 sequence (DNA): TGTGCTAGTGGTTTGGTCTTGGACCCGGCCACCAGGTCCCTGAACACTGAAGCTTTCTTT. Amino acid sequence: CASGLVLDPATRSLNTEAFF. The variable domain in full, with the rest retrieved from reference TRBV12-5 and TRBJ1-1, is DARVTQTPRHKVTEMGQEVTMRCQPILGHNTVFWYRQTMMQGLELLAYFRNRAPLDDSGMPKDRFSAEMPDATLATLKIQPSEPRDSAVYFCASGLVLDPATRSLNTEAFFGQGTRLTVV.

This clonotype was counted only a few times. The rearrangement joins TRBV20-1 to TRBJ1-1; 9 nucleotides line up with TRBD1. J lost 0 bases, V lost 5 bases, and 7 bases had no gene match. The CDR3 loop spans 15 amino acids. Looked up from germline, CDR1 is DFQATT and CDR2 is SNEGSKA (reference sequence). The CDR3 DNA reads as TGCAGTGCTCCTGGGGGGACAGGGCTGAACACTGAAGCTTTCTTT. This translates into CSAPGGTGLNTEAFF.

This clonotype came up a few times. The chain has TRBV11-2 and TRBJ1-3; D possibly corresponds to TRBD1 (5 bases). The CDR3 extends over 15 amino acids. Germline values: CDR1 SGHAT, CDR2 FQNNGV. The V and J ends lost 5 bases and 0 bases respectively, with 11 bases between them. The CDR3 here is CASSRPGASGNTIYF. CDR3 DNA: TGTGCCAGCAGCCGTCCCGGGGCCTCTGGAAACACCATATATTTT.

In DNA form, the CDR3 reads TGTGCCAGCAGCCCTCCCCCGGGACTAGGCTCCTACAATGAGCAGTTCTTC. This encodes CASSPPPGLGSYNEQFF. This chain uses TRBV7-9 with TRBJ2-1, with TRBD2 matching over 8 bases. CDR3 length equals 17 residues. Germline values: CDR1 SEHNR, CDR2 FQNEAQ (reference sequence). V shed 5 bases and J 0 bases; nucleotides not matched to a gene: 9.

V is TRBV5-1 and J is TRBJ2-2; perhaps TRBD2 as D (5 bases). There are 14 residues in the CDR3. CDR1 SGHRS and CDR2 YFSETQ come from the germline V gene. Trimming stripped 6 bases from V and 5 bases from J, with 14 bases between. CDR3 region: CASKPPGLTGELFF. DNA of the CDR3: TGCGCCAGCAAGCCCCCGGGATTAACCGGGGAGCTGTTTTTT.

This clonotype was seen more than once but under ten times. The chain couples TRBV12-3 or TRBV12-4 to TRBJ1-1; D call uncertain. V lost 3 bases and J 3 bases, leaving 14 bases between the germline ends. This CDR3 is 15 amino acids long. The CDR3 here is CASSFFARADTEAFF. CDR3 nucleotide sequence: TGTGCCAGCAGTTTCTTCGCCCGCGCGGACACTGAAGCTTTCTTT.